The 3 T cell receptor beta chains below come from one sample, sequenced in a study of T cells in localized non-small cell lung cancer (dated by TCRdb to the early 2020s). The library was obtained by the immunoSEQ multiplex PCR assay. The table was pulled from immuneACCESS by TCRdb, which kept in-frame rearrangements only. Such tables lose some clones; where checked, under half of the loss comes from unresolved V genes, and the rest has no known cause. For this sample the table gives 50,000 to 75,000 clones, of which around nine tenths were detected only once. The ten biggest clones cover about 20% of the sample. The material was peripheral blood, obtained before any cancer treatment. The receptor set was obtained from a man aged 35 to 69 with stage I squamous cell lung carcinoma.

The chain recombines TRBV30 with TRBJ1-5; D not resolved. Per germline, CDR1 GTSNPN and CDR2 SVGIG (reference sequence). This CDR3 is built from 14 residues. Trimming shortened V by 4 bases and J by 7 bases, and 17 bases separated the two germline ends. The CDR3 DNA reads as TGTGCCTGGACTTCAGGCGCGGCGAGGCAGCCCCAGCATTTT. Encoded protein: CAWTSGAARQPQHF.

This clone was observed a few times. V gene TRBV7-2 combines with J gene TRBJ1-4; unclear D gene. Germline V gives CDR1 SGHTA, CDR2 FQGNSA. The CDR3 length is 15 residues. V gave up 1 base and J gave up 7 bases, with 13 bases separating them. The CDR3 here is CASSLDRGFTEKLFF. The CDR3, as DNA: TGTGCCAGCAGCTTAGATCGTGGGTTTACTGAAAAACTGTTTTTT.

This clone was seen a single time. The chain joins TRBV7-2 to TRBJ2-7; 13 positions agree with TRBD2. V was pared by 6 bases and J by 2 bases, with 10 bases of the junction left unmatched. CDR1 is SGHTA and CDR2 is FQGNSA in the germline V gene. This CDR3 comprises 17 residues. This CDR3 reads CASSTTPGLAGPYEQYF. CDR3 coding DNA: TGTGCCAGCAGTACTACACCGGGACTAGCGGGACCCTACGAGCAGTACTTC.